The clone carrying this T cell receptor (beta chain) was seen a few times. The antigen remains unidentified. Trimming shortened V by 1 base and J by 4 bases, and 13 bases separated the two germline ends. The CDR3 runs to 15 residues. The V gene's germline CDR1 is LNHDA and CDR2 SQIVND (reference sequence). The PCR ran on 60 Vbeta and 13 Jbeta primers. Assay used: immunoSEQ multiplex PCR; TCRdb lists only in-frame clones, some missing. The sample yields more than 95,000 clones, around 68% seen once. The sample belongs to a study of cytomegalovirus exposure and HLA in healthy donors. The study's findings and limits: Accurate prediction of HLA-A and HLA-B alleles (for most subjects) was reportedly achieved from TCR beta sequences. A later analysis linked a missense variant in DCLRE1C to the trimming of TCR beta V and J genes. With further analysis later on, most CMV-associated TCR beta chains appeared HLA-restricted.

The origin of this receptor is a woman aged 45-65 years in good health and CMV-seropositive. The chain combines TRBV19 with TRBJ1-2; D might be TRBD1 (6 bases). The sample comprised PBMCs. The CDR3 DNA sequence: TGTGCCAGTAGTATAGGCGGACAGAAAGTCTATGGCTACACCTTC. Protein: CASSIGGQKVYGYTF. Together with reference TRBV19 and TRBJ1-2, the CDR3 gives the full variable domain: DGGITQSPKYLFRKEGQNVTLSCEQNLNHDAMYWYRQDPGQGLRLIYYSQIVNDFQKGDIAEGYSVSREKKESFPLTVTSAQKNPTAFYLCASSIGGQKVYGYTFGSGTRLTVV.